This T cell receptor (beta chain) was profiled in a study of cytomegalovirus exposure and HLA in healthy donors. CDR1 and CDR2 from the germline V gene are SGHRS and YFSETQ. This CDR3 contains 15 residues. V lost 2 bases and J lost 1, with 12 bases in between. In the PCR, 60 Vbeta and 13 Jbeta primers were used. TCRdb keeps only in-frame clones here, not all; method: immunoSEQ multiplex PCR. The table lists 90,000 to 100,000 clones, approximately 71% of them singletons. V usage is TRBV5-1 and J usage is TRBJ1-1; D unclear. Sequenced material: PBMCs. This receptor was taken from a female donor in good health and CMV-seronegative. The CDR3: CASSLVSSENTEAFF. The DNA for the CDR3 is TGCGCCAGCAGCTTAGTAAGTAGCGAGAACACTGAAGCTTTCTTT. Supplemented by reference TRBV5-1 and TRBJ1-1, the full variable domain reads KAGVTQTPRYLIKTRGQQVTLSCSPISGHRSVSWYQQTPGQGLQFLFEYFSETQRNKGNFPGRFSGRQFSNSRSEMNVSTLELGDSALYLCASSLVSSENTEAFFGQGTRLTVV.